Following are 17 T cell receptor beta chains from one sample sequenced in a study of glioma-infiltrating T cells after dendritic cell vaccination. TCRdb's table, derived via immunoSEQ multiplex PCR, lists solely in-frame clones and lacks some. The sample lists 80,000 to 95,000 clones; about 83% were seen once. The input for sequencing was blood, taken before dendritic cell vaccination. The receptor set was obtained from a human donor with glioblastoma.

This sequence joins TRBV6-1 and TRBJ1-2; D unresolved. This CDR3 region has 18 residues. CDR1 MNHNS and CDR2 SASEGT come from the germline V gene. Trimming took 1 base from V and 8 from J, leaving 26 bases between them. The CDR3: CASSEEGGQLGSPRGYTF. CDR3 sequence (DNA): TGTGCCAGCAGTGAAGAGGGAGGGCAGTTGGGGTCCCCAAGGGGCTACACCTTC.

The V gene is TRBV30, the J gene TRBJ1-2; a possible D gene is TRBD1 (5 bases). Between the trimmed V and J ends, which lost 2 bases and 6 bases, there was a span of 25 bases. CDR3 length: 17 residues. Germline loops: CDR1 GTSNPN, CDR2 SVGIG (reference sequence). CDR3: CAWSSLGSSGWGDGYTF. CDR3 DNA: TGTGCCTGGAGTAGCCTTGGATCGTCCGGGTGGGGCGATGGCTACACCTTC.

The V call is TRBV5-4, the J call TRBJ2-3; TRBD2 matches 13 bases. Germline V gene data show CDR1 as SGHNT and CDR2 as YYREEE (reference sequence). The CDR3 is made up of 18 amino acids. The V segment lost 4 bases and the J segment 3 bases; nucleotides outside the gene matches: 11. DNA of the CDR3: TGTGCCAGCAGCCCTACTAGCGGGAGGGCCGGAAGGACAGATACGCAGTATTTT. Its protein product is CASSPTSGRAGRTDTQYF.

This clone was counted a single time. The V call is TRBV19, the J call TRBJ2-1; D uncertain. The germline V gene encodes CDR1 LNHDA and CDR2 SQIVND (reference sequence). CDR3 size: 10 residues. Trimming took off 3 bases at V and 9 bases at J, with 3 bases between the two ends. Here the CDR3 reads CASSILEQFF. CDR3 DNA sequence: TGTGCCAGTAGTATTCTTGAGCAGTTCTTC.

This rearrangement joins TRBV7-2 to TRBJ1-2; perhaps TRBD1 as D (5 bases). Trimming removed 2 bases at V and 7 bases at J, with 17 bases between. Germline-derived CDR1 and CDR2 are SGHTA and FQGNSA. The length of the CDR3 is 15 residues. CDR3 sequence reads: CASSLFQGGLGGYTF. As DNA, the CDR3 is TGTGCCAGCAGCTTATTTCAGGGTGGTCTTGGTGGCTACACCTTC.

This clone was recorded only once. This CDR3 reads CASSDLSRGDTEAFF. The CDR3, as DNA: TGTGCCAGCAGCGACCTTTCCCGGGGAGACACTGAAGCTTTCTTT. The rearrangement uses TRBV9 and TRBJ1-1, with unresolved D. Trimming shortened V by 3 bases and J by 3 bases, and 15 bases separated the two germline ends. The CDR3 length is 15 residues. Germline V CDR1 and CDR2: SGDLS, YYNGEE.

This chain links TRBV6-5 with TRBJ2-7; D is possibly TRBD2 (5 bases). This CDR3 has 12 residues. Trimming removed 6 bases from V and 3 bases from J, with 9 bases in between. CDR1 and CDR2 (germline): MNHEY, SVGAGI. For the CDR3, the DNA is TGTGCCAGCAGCCGTCGGGACTACGAGCAGTACTTC. Its protein is CASSRRDYEQYF.

This chain connects TRBV2 to TRBJ1-1, with a possible D match to TRBD1 (6 bases). Trimming removed 4 bases from V and 2 bases from J, with 11 bases in between. This CDR3 has 14 residues. Germline V gene lookup returns CDR1 SNHLY and CDR2 FYNNEI. In DNA form, the CDR3 reads TGTGCCAGCAGTGGTCAGGGGATCAACACTGAAGCTTTCTTT. This gives the protein CASSGQGINTEAFF.

The chain combines TRBV18 with TRBJ1-4; D is possibly TRBD1 (6 bases). The V gene lost 3 bases and the J gene lost 8 bases, with 16 bases spanning the gap. This CDR3 has 15 amino acids. Germline V gene sequence: CDR1 KGHSH, CDR2 LQKENI. The CDR3 nucleotides are TGTGCCAGCTCACCGGGGGCGGGGGCTGAGGAAAAACTGTTTTTT. This sequence encodes CASSPGAGAEEKLFF.

The V gene is TRBV6-5, the J gene TRBJ2-1; 8 bases line up with TRBD2. This CDR3 comprises 15 residues. CDR1 is MNHEY, CDR2 SVGAGI, per germline. Trimming cost V 6 bases and J 0 bases; bases outside gene matches: 4. The CDR3 bases are TGTGCCAGCAGAACAGGGACTAGCTCCTACAATGAGCAGTTCTTC. As protein: CASRTGTSSYNEQFF.

The table lists this clone with a count of one. CDR3 in amino acids: CASSQSPGNYGYTF. As DNA, the CDR3 is TGTGCCAGCAGCCAATCCCCAGGCAACTATGGCTACACCTTC. The gene calls are TRBV6-5 and TRBJ1-2; D uncertain. The CDR3 contains 14 residues. V lost 6 bases, J lost 2 bases, and 13 bases lay in between. Germline V gene data show CDR1 as MNHEY and CDR2 as SVGAGI.

This CDR3 reads CASSLGPPNYGYTF. DNA of the CDR3: TGTGCCAGCAGTTTAGGGCCCCCTAACTATGGCTACACCTTC. This sequence joins TRBV27 and TRBJ1-2; no clear D. V was cut by 2 bases and J by 0 bases, with 7 bases left in between. Germline CDR1 and CDR2: MNHEY and SMNVEV (reference sequence). CDR3 size: 14 residues.

J is TRBJ1-1 and V is TRBV11-2; the match to TRBD1 covers 8 bases. The CDR3 has 13 amino acids. With 6 bases clipped from V and 5 bases from J, the junction kept 5 bases outside the gene matches. Germline V gene sequence: CDR1 SGHAT, CDR2 FQNNGV. The CDR3 spells CASSSDRGTEAFF. CDR3 in DNA: TGTGCCAGCAGTTCAGACAGGGGAACTGAAGCTTTCTTT.

Worth noting for this clone: Different DNA sequences within this sample yield the same CDR3. V is TRBV5-1 and J is TRBJ2-1, with D possibly matching TRBD2 (5 bases). In germline, CDR1 is SGHRS, CDR2 YFSETQ. V lost 4 bases and J 5 bases, leaving 13 bases between the germline ends. The CDR3 contains 14 residues. CDR3 sequence: CASSPQSGDNEQFF. The CDR3 DNA follows: TGCGCCAGCAGCCCTCAGTCCGGGGACAATGAGCAGTTCTTC.

The gene calls are TRBV29-1 and TRBJ2-1; maybe TRBD2 (6 bases). The CDR3 has 14 residues. The V and J ends lost 4 bases and 0 bases respectively, with 10 bases between them. In germline, CDR1 is SQVTM, CDR2 ANQGSEA. As DNA, the CDR3 is TGCAGCGTTGGTCCGGGGGACTCCTACAATGAGCAGTTCTTC. This encodes CSVGPGDSYNEQFF.

This sequence joins TRBV27 and TRBJ2-7; 12 bases map to TRBD2. With 4 bases clipped from V and 7 bases from J, the junction kept 5 bases outside the gene matches. Germline loops: CDR1 MNHEY, CDR2 SMNVEV (reference sequence). This CDR3 has 14 amino acids. For the CDR3, the DNA is TGTGCCAGCAGTTCGGGACTAGCGGGCCCGGAGCAGTACTTC. This translates into CASSSGLAGPEQYF.

V usage is TRBV7-6 and J usage is TRBJ2-2, with TRBD2 matching over 8 bases. CDR1 is SGHVS and CDR2 is FNYEAQ in the germline V gene. CDR3 length: 14 residues. V was pared by 3 bases and J by 6 bases, with 3 bases of the junction left unmatched. In DNA form, the CDR3 reads TGTGCCAGCAGCTTGACTAGCGAACCCGGGGAGCTGTTTTTT. Its translation is CASSLTSEPGELFF.